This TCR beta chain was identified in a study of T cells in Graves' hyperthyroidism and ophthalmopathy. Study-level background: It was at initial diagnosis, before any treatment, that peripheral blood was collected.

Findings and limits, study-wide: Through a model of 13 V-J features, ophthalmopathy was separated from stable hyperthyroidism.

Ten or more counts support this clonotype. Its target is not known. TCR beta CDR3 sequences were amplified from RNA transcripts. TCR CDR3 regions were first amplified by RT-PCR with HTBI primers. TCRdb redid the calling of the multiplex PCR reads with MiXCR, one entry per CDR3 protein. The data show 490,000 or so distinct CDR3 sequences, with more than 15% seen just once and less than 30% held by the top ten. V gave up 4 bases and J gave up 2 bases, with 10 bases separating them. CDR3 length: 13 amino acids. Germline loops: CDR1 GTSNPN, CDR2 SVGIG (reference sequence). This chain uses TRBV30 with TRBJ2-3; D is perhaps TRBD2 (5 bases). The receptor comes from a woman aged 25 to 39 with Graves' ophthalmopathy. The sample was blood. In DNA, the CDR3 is TGTGCCTGGACTCCGGGATCCACAGATACGCAGTATTTT. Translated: CAWTPGSTDTQYF.